Listed below are T cell receptor beta chains from one sample, sequenced in a study of blood T cells in healthy people across ages. Each CDR3 protein gets one entry after TCRdb re-called the 5' RACE reads with MiXCR. The sample records under 1,100,000 distinct CDR3 sequences, under 30% being singletons. The sample was also linked to a second study, of T cells of mothers and their children.

The sample comprised blood. The receptors stem from a girl aged 2 to 9 in good health. Both conserved end residues are part of each CDR3. The order of the fields is J gene, V gene, D gene, CDR3 protein. The D gene is left open where the match is weak.

TRBJ1-1 | TRBV12-3/TRBV12-4 | . | CASFNGYNTEAFF
TRBJ2-1 | TRBV29-1 | . | CSVEPGTRNNEQFF
TRBJ2-4 | TRBV12-3/TRBV12-4 | . | CASSTGPSDIQYF
TRBJ2-1 | TRBV11-2 | TRBD2 | CASSLSGRLDNEQFF
TRBJ2-1 | TRBV27 | TRBD2 | CASSLASGRYYEQFF
TRBJ2-3 | TRBV12-3/TRBV12-4 | . | CASSPNLIGTDTQYF
TRBJ2-5 | TRBV4-1 | TRBD1 | CASSIRQGGQETQYF
TRBJ2-3 | TRBV20-1 | . | CSAREPTTDTQYF
TRBJ1-6 | TRBV6-1 | . | CASSPTGDNSPLHF
TRBJ1-4 | TRBV5-1 | TRBD1 | CASSLGGQGTEKLFF
TRBJ1-2 | TRBV6-1 | TRBD1 | CASRQTGQGAGYTF
TRBJ1-2 | TRBV15 | . | CATSPERRYGYTF
TRBJ2-3 | TRBV20-1 | . | CSARDLGLGDGYTQYF
TRBJ2-7 | TRBV12-3/TRBV12-4 | TRBD2 | CASSPHSGAPYEQYF
TRBJ2-3 | TRBV28 | . | CASSFGFGDTQYF
TRBJ2-1 | TRBV29-1 | TRBD1 | CSGGTGGGWGGQFF
TRBJ2-7 | TRBV12-3/TRBV12-4 | . | CASRRDPPGQQYF
TRBJ1-5 | TRBV12-3/TRBV12-4 | . | CASSARRVREPQHF
TRBJ2-1 | TRBV2 | . | CASSDQVKGQFF
TRBJ2-5 | TRBV20-1 | TRBD2 | CSARDAGGPGETQYF
TRBJ2-3 | TRBV20-1 | . | CSASFGGDTQYF
TRBJ2-7 | TRBV20-1 | . | CSASSLYSYEQYF
. | TRBV28 | . | CASSFSLNYEQYF
TRBJ2-5 | TRBV9 | . | CASSVVGRGQETQYF
TRBJ2-7 | TRBV27 | . | CASKSKRSYEQYF
TRBJ2-5 | TRBV7-2 | . | CASSLVSSSGGRETQYF
TRBJ2-5 | TRBV5-5 | . | CASTQGPQETQYF
TRBJ2-7 | TRBV9 | . | CASSPSARSYEQYF
TRBJ1-3 | TRBV29-1 | . | CSVVDPRVWGLGNTIYF
TRBJ1-1 | TRBV27 | . | CATRVGIEAFF
. | TRBV7-2 | . | CASSLALEPYEQYF
TRBJ2-1 | TRBV28 | TRBD2 | CASLAGGINEQFF
TRBJ2-5 | TRBV15 | . | CATSREGRLQETQYF
TRBJ1-6 | TRBV12-3/TRBV12-4 | . | CASRFRQNSPLHF
TRBJ1-5 | TRBV27 | . | CASRLTGSLRGQPQHF
TRBJ1-4 | TRBV4-3 | . | CASSQASRNEKLFF
TRBJ1-6 | TRBV6-6 | . | CASSYLGVRDSPLHF
TRBJ1-1 | TRBV6-5 | . | CASSYPGRNTEAFF
TRBJ2-1 | TRBV24-1 | TRBD1 | CATTGGRSYNEQFF
TRBJ2-2 | TRBV12-3/TRBV12-4 | . | CASSPPAGYPNTGELFF
TRBJ2-5 | TRBV5-6 | . | CASSLDVRRAQETQYF
TRBJ2-7 | TRBV4-3 | . | CASSQGPGVYEQYF
TRBJ2-7 | TRBV9 | . | CASSVSFDEQYF
TRBJ2-1 | TRBV15 | . | CATSSKGVLGYNEQFF
. | TRBV28 | TRBD2 | CASSFGLARSEQYF
TRBJ2-3 | TRBV27 | TRBD1 | CASSPGTGYGTQYF
TRBJ2-1 | TRBV14 | . | CASSQFSDEYNEQLF
. | TRBV29-1 | TRBD1 | CSVFEGADEQYF
TRBJ2-4 | TRBV20-1 | . | CSARDWRKGKNIQYF
TRBJ2-1 | TRBV28 | TRBD2 | CARSSGRAVIF
TRBJ2-7 | TRBV4-2 | . | CASSPARGTYEQYF
TRBJ2-5 | TRBV20-1 | . | CSARLGTETQYF
TRBJ1-4 | TRBV7-2 | TRBD1 | CASSRQTGWDEKLFF
TRBJ2-1 | TRBV20-1 | . | CSARDGRGLSYNEQFF
TRBJ1-1 | TRBV12-3/TRBV12-4 | . | CASSLGSGSTEAFF
TRBJ1-4 | TRBV27 | TRBD1 | CASRTGATNEKLFF
TRBJ2-3 | TRBV12-3/TRBV12-4 | TRBD1 | CASSLEQGISTDTQYF
. | TRBV20-1 | TRBD2 | CNAKRTGGRAGEQFF
TRBJ1-5 | TRBV20-1 | TRBD1 | CSARKGAGNQPQHF
. | TRBV3-1 | . | CASSRDGNYEQYF